This note documents a single TCR beta chain sequence. This sample is drawn from a study of blood T cell repertoires in COVID-19. Turning to the study itself: Acute-phase and convalescent COVID-19 samples originated in the United States, Italy and Spain. Sample material is recorded as cDNA or gDNA derived from T cells, B-cell-depleted T cells, or PBMCs.

The CDR3 spans 19 residues. With 5 bases clipped from V and 6 bases from J, the junction kept 12 bases outside the gene matches. The V gene's germline CDR1 is SGHVS and CDR2 FNYEAQ. Methods used by the authors: Cell counts per sample came from amplifying reference gene primers. Profiling relied on immunoSEQ multiplex PCR, and the TCRdb table lists in-frame clones only, not all of them. V and J calls and clone size are copied from that table; D and trimming were computed from the DNA. The top ten hold approximately 2.8% of the sample, which has about 170,000 clones, more than 60% seen once. Material for sequencing was peripheral blood. The receptor's source is a man between 65 and 80 years old with acute or convalescent COVID-19. The chain employs TRBV7-6 and TRBJ2-2, with 16 bases aligning to TRBD2. Here the CDR3 reads CASSVISPGTSGRAGELFF. The CDR3 DNA reads as TGTGCCAGCAGCGTTATATCACCAGGGACTAGCGGGAGGGCCGGGGAGCTGTTTTTT.